Shown below are 23 T cell receptor beta chains from a single sample sequenced in a study of control samples from healthy donors and cancer patients. Only in-frame clones appear in the TCRdb table, and some are missing; sequencing was by immunoSEQ multiplex PCR. The profile covers some 220,000 clones, with about 93% appearing a single time and 1.5% taken by the ten largest. Input material: blood. The source of these receptors is a man between 45 and 60 years old in good health.

V is TRBV6-5 and J is TRBJ1-2, with TRBD1 matching over 11 bases. This CDR3 is built from 14 residues. V gave up 5 bases and J gave up 4 bases; unmatched junction bases: 3. Germline V CDR1 and CDR2: MNHEY, SVGAGI. The CDR3 nucleotides are TGTGCCAGCAGTAACGGACAGGGGGCCTATGGCTACACCTTC. The encoded protein is CASSNGQGAYGYTF.

V is TRBV6-4 and J is TRBJ2-4; D not certain. The CDR3 covers 13 residues. V lost 5 bases, J lost 2 bases, and 7 bases lay in between. Germline values: CDR1 MRHNA, CDR2 SNTAGT. The CDR3 protein is CASSYGPKNIQYF. DNA of the CDR3: TGTGCCAGCAGTTACGGTCCCAAAAACATTCAGTACTTC.

The rearrangement uses TRBV19 and TRBJ1-5; weak D call: TRBD1 (6 bases). Trimming took 3 bases from V and 2 from J, leaving 14 bases between them. The CDR3 loop spans 16 amino acids. The germline gives CDR1 LNHDA, CDR2 SQIVND (reference sequence). The CDR3 sequence is CASSMPRGSGNQPQHF. Written as DNA, the CDR3 is TGTGCCAGTAGTATGCCCAGGGGATCAGGCAATCAGCCCCAGCATTTT.

This clone has only one observation. Other DNA sequences in this sample translate to the same CDR3. This rearrangement joins TRBV5-4 to TRBJ1-1; TRBD1 matches 9 bases. The CDR3 sequence is 15 residues long. CDR1 and CDR2 (germline): SGHNT, YYREEE (reference sequence). The ends lost 3 bases at V and 2 bases at J; junction bases unmatched: 5. In DNA form, the CDR3 reads TGTGCCAGCAGCTCCCCGGGACAGGGTAACACTGAAGCTTTCTTT. Its protein product is CASSSPGQGNTEAFF. The full variable domain, rest sourced from reference TRBV5-4 and TRBJ1-1, is ETGVTQSPTHLIKTRGQQVTLRCSSQSGHNTVSWYQQALGQGPQFIFQYYREEENGRGNFPPRFSGLQFPNYSSELNVNALELDDSALYLCASSSPGQGNTEAFFGQGTRLTVV.

The rearrangement joins TRBV28 to TRBJ2-1; D gene unclear. Germline CDR1 is MDHEN and CDR2 is SYDVKM. V shed 6 bases and J shed 0 bases, with 12 bases lying between them. The CDR3 runs 15 residues. CDR3 nucleotide sequence: TGTGCCAGCAGAATTATCTCTGACTCCTACAATGAGCAGTTCTTC. Residues: CASRIISDSYNEQFF.

This chain joins TRBV6-1 and TRBJ1-5; possible D gene TRBD1, 6 bases. Trimming stripped 3 bases from V and 5 bases from J, with 8 bases between. This CDR3 spans 13 amino acids. Germline CDR1 and CDR2: MNHNS and SASEGT. The CDR3 DNA follows: TGTGCCAGCAGTGAGGGGGCCGATCAGCCCCAGCATTTT. Encoded protein: CASSEGADQPQHF.

This chain joins TRBV6-4 and TRBJ2-1, with 9 nucleotides matching TRBD2. After removal of 0 bases from V and 3 bases from J, the junction contained 0 bases not matched to a gene. The CDR3 sequence is 15 residues long. Germline V CDR1 and CDR2: MRHNA, SNTAGT. The CDR3 is CASSDSRGGYNEQFF. In DNA form, the CDR3 reads TGTGCCAGCAGTGACTCGCGGGGGGGCTACAATGAGCAGTTCTTC.

Turning to this clone: The identical CDR3 is also encoded by other nucleotide sequences in the sample. The chain couples TRBV5-1 to TRBJ1-1, with D perhaps TRBD1 (5 bases). V lost 1 base and J lost 6, with 7 bases in between. There are 12 residues in the CDR3. The germline CDR1 and CDR2 sequences are SGHRS and YFSETQ. This CDR3 reads CASSLQGSEAFF. The DNA for the CDR3 is TGCGCCAGCAGCTTGCAGGGCTCTGAAGCTTTCTTT.

This clone was seen just once. This chain links TRBV10-1 with TRBJ1-6, with no clear D. The CDR3 runs to 14 residues. V was shortened by 0 bases and J by 10 bases, with 10 bases between the two germline ends. Germline lookup yields CDR1 WNHNN and CDR2 SYGVQD (reference sequence). The DNA of the CDR3 is TGCGCCAGCAGTGAGTCGACCGGTGGATCACCCCTCCACTTT. Translated: CASSESTGGSPLHF.

The rearrangement links TRBV4-2 to TRBJ1-5; D is unresolved. V was shortened by 0 bases and J by 2 bases, with 5 bases between the two germline ends. The CDR3 spans 14 residues. The germline V gene encodes CDR1 LGHNA and CDR2 YNFKEQ. This CDR3 is CASSQDRGNQPQHF. For the CDR3, the DNA is TGTGCCAGCAGCCAAGATCGGGGCAATCAGCCCCAGCATTTT.

J is TRBJ2-1 and V is TRBV9; D unresolved. The germline CDR1 and CDR2 sequences are SGDLS and YYNGEE. The germline V and J ends were trimmed by 0 bases and 2 bases, with 6 bases remaining between them. The CDR3 totals 14 residues. The CDR3 sequence is CASSVDVAYNEQFF. In nucleotides, the CDR3 is TGTGCCAGCAGCGTAGACGTCGCCTACAATGAGCAGTTCTTC.

This chain links TRBV29-1 with TRBJ1-2; D uncertain. CDR1 is SQVTM, CDR2 ANQGSEA, per germline. V was trimmed by 6 bases and J by 8 bases, leaving 16 bases between them. The CDR3 sequence is 12 residues long. This chain's CDR3 is CSVLGSWGGYTF. CDR3 bases: TGCAGCGTCTTAGGATCCTGGGGAGGCTACACCTTC.

The CDR3 protein is CASSYSKIQGQGLFAYEQYF. The CDR3 nucleotides are TGTGCCAGCAGTTACTCGAAAATTCAGGGGCAGGGGCTTTTCGCCTACGAGCAGTACTTC. The chain is built from TRBV6-2 or TRBV6-3 and TRBJ2-7; possible D gene TRBD1, 6 bases. Per the germline V gene, CDR1 is MNHEY and CDR2 is SVGEGT. The V end lost 0 bases, the J end lost 2 bases, and 26 bases lay between the germline ends. The CDR3 spans 20 residues.

The chain carries TRBV12-5 and TRBJ1-3; D is unclear. Looked up from germline, CDR1 is LGHNT and CDR2 is FRNRAP. There are 18 residues in the CDR3. The V end lost 3 bases, the J end lost 0 bases, and 18 bases lay between the germline ends. The CDR3 DNA follows: TGTGCTAGTGGTTTCACCGGGTCAGAAGAGAACTCTGGAAACACCATATATTTT. Translation gives CASGFTGSEENSGNTIYF. Full variable domain (outside the CDR3, taken from reference TRBV12-5 and TRBJ1-3): DARVTQTPRHKVTEMGQEVTMRCQPILGHNTVFWYRQTMMQGLELLAYFRNRAPLDDSGMPKDRFSAEMPDATLATLKIQPSEPRDSAVYFCASGFTGSEENSGNTIYFGEGSWLTVV.

The CDR3 here is CASSYEATEPGFSGANVLTF. The CDR3 region has the DNA TGTGCCAGCAGTTACGAGGCCACAGAACCAGGGTTCTCTGGGGCCAACGTCCTGACTTTC. This chain joins TRBV6-2 or TRBV6-3 and TRBJ2-6, with D possibly matching TRBD1 (5 bases). Trimming took off 2 bases at V and 0 bases at J, with 20 bases between the two ends. The CDR3 covers 20 residues. Germline V gene sequence: CDR1 MNHEY, CDR2 SVGEGT.

The chain recombines TRBV6-4 with TRBJ1-6; D might be TRBD1 (5 bases). Germline CDR1 is MRHNA and CDR2 is SNTAGT. V was cut by 6 bases and J by 9 bases, with 15 bases left in between. This CDR3 comprises 14 residues. CDR3 coding DNA: TGTGCCAGCAGGGGAAGGGGTACTGGTTCACCCCTCCACTTT. Protein sequence: CASRGRGTGSPLHF.

This sequence joins TRBV7-2 and TRBJ2-7; D gene unclear. Trimming removed 1 base from V and 4 bases from J, with 11 bases in between. This CDR3 comprises 14 residues. Germline values: CDR1 SGHTA, CDR2 FQGNSA. The CDR3 region has the DNA TGTGCCAGCAGCTTAGTAGTCTTGGGATACGAGCAGTACTTC. It yields the protein CASSLVVLGYEQYF.

The chain links TRBV11-2 to TRBJ1-1; no clear D gene. CDR1 is SGHAT, CDR2 FQNNGV, per germline. The length of the CDR3 is 14 residues. V lost 5 bases and J 1 base, leaving 11 bases between the germline ends. CDR3: CASSQGRRNTEAFF. DNA of the CDR3: TGTGCCAGCAGCCAAGGTCGGCGGAACACTGAAGCTTTCTTT.

V is TRBV7-3 and J is TRBJ2-3; D remains unclear. The V gene's germline CDR1 is SGHTA and CDR2 FQGTGA. The V end lost 2 bases, the J end lost 4 bases, and 13 bases lay between the germline ends. CDR3 length equals 15 residues. In DNA, the CDR3 is TGTGCCAGCAGCTTAGACGGCACCGCTCCAGATACGCAGTATTTT. It translates to CASSLDGTAPDTQYF.

J is TRBJ1-1 and V is TRBV4-3, with a possible D match to TRBD1 (5 bases). This CDR3 spans 15 amino acids. The V end was cut by 1 base, the J end by 6 bases, with 15 bases between. Germline CDR1 reads LGHNA; CDR2 reads YSLEER. The CDR3 protein is CASSQVGTGTPEAFF. The CDR3 region has the DNA TGCGCCAGCAGCCAAGTGGGGACCGGGACCCCTGAAGCTTTCTTT.

This clone was recorded a few times. The chain is built from TRBV2 and TRBJ2-7; TRBD1 is a possible D gene (5 bases). In germline, CDR1 is SNHLY, CDR2 FYNNEI. V lost 7 bases and J 3 bases, leaving 16 bases between the germline ends. The CDR3 loop spans 14 amino acids. This chain's CDR3 is CASKGNARVYEQYF. The CDR3, as DNA: TGTGCCAGCAAGGGGAACGCCCGGGTCTACGAGCAGTACTTC.

J is TRBJ1-3 and V is TRBV7-9; D is undetermined. The CDR3 is 14 amino acids. Germline-derived CDR1 and CDR2 are SEHNR and FQNEAQ (reference sequence). Trimming removed 3 bases from V and 4 bases from J, with 10 bases in between. The CDR3 sequence: CASSFGDRGNTIYF. The DNA for the CDR3 is TGTGCCAGCAGCTTCGGGGATAGGGGAAACACCATATATTTT. The variable domain in full, with the rest retrieved from reference TRBV7-9 and TRBJ1-3, is DTGVSQNPRHKITKRGQNVTFRCDPISEHNRLYWYRQTLGQGPEFLTYFQNEAQLEKSRLLSDRFSAERPKGSFSTLEIQRTEQGDSAMYLCASSFGDRGNTIYFGEGSWLTVV.

The J gene is TRBJ2-6, the V gene TRBV10-3; D possibly matches TRBD1 or TRBD2 (6 bases each). The CDR3 has 17 amino acids. Germline-derived CDR1 and CDR2 are ENHRY and SYGVKD. V was trimmed by 2 bases and J by 4 bases, leaving 15 bases between them. CDR3 protein: CAISENREVIGANVLTF. The CDR3 coding sequence is TGTGCCATCAGTGAGAACAGGGAGGTGATCGGGGCCAACGTCCTGACTTTC.